The 12 T cell receptor beta chains presented below share a single source sample, sequenced in a study of T cells expressing NK-cell markers. Following a re-call of the 5' RACE reads, TCRdb has one entry per CDR3 protein and lacks DNA. The ten top clones account for approximately 11%, within a sample of about 370,000 distinct CDR3 sequences. Material: blood T cells: a sorted CD56 or NKG2C T cell subset, CD4+ or CD8+ T cells, or bulk PBMC T cells (not recorded which). Every receptor here comes from a woman aged 45-65 years in good health.

This chain uses TRBV24-1 with TRBJ2-4; TCRdb selects TRBD1, and the lack of DNA leaves this call unchecked. CDR3 length equals 12 residues. Germline V gives CDR1 KGHDR, CDR2 SFDVKD. The CDR3 is CATSESDRAEYF.

This chain links TRBV2 with TRBJ2-1. Germline V CDR1 and CDR2: SNHLY, FYNNEI. The CDR3 covers 15 residues. The chain's CDR3 is CASSEGLEPYNEQFF.

This sequence joins TRBV5-1 and TRBJ2-7; TCRdb's D call, TRBD1, is unchecked because there is no DNA. The CDR3 runs 17 residues. Germline-derived CDR1 and CDR2 are SGHRS and YFSETQ. CDR3 in amino acids: CASSPGEGQVPFYEQYF.

CDR3 protein: CATSVTTGRDRTDTQYF. V usage is TRBV24-1 and J usage is TRBJ2-3; TCRdb outputs TRBD1, but without DNA this stays unchecked. The CDR3 is 17 amino acids. Per germline, CDR1 KGHDR and CDR2 SFDVKD.

V usage is TRBV5-1 and J usage is TRBJ2-1. In germline, CDR1 is SGHRS, CDR2 YFSETQ. The CDR3 is 15 residues long. CDR3 sequence: CASRYPFSRPNEQFF.

The chain couples TRBV20-1 to TRBJ2-5; lacking DNA, the TRBD1 call made by TCRdb goes unchecked. Looked up from germline, CDR1 is DFQATT and CDR2 is SNEGSKA (reference sequence). The CDR3 consists of 15 residues. The CDR3 region is CSARESISPLKTQYF.

The chain recombines TRBV5-1 with TRBJ2-3; the D gene TCRdb calls, TRBD2, cannot be checked with no DNA. CDR1 SGHRS and CDR2 YFSETQ come from the germline V gene. The CDR3 loop spans 15 amino acids. This CDR3 reads CASREAVMSTDTQYF.

The V gene is TRBV14, the J gene TRBJ2-5; no DNA is available, so the TRBD2 call from TCRdb remains unchecked. Per the germline V gene, CDR1 is SGHDN and CDR2 is FVKESK. The CDR3 is made up of 14 amino acids. The CDR3 protein is CASADWRGQETQYF.

Here the CDR3 reads CASSRGSGELFF. The V gene is TRBV7-3, the J gene TRBJ2-2; TCRdb's D call, TRBD1, is unchecked because there is no DNA. Germline V gives CDR1 SGHTA, CDR2 FQGTGA. The length of the CDR3 is 12 residues.

The J gene is TRBJ1-1, the V gene TRBV28. Looked up from germline, CDR1 is MDHEN and CDR2 is SYDVKM. CDR3 length: 14 amino acids. This CDR3 reads CASSFGSNLLEAFF.

The chain combines TRBV10-3 with TRBJ1-1; TCRdb gives TRBD1 as the D gene, but with no DNA this cannot be confirmed. CDR1 ENHRY and CDR2 SYGVKD come from the germline V gene. The CDR3 covers 15 residues. CDR3 sequence: CATDRGASLNTEAFF.

V is TRBV20-1 and J is TRBJ2-1; TCRdb proposes TRBD1, but this gene call is untestable without DNA. CDR1 is DFQATT, CDR2 SNEGSKA, per germline (reference sequence). This CDR3 is 13 amino acids long. CDR3 amino acids: CSAKGQGVREQFF.